These T cell receptor beta chains were read from a single sample in a study of T cells in Graves' hyperthyroidism and ophthalmopathy. MiXCR was run by TCRdb on the multiplex PCR reads, yielding one entry per CDR3 protein. The table records about 270,000 distinct CDR3 sequences, roughly 20% of them present only once. Specimen: blood. Receptor source: a man aged 25 to 40 with Graves' ophthalmopathy. The CDR3 runs from the conserved cysteine through the conserved F or W. Fields, in order: V gene, clone size, J gene, CDR3 protein. Some rows mark clone size as missing; the rest say once, few, many or name a class of expanded clone.

>TRBV5-6|-|TRBJ1-4
CASSFKGTENEKLFF
>TRBV28|-|TRBJ2-1
CASSLRRNEQFF
>TRBV28|many|TRBJ1-2
CASSLTGTGGLLGYTF
>TRBV11-2|many|TRBJ1-1
CASSLGLNTEAFF
>TRBV20-1|-|TRBJ2-5
CSARGGRGGETQYF
>TRBV12-3/TRBV12-4|few|TRBJ1-2
CASSWQANYGYTF
>TRBV2|many|TRBJ1-1
CARGGTVTKTEAFF
>TRBV18|-|TRBJ1-1
CASSLSQTGLHTEAFF
>TRBV30|many|TRBJ1-4
CAWTAGGNEKLFF
>TRBV29-1|-|TRBJ2-1
CSVEDIADSYNEQFF
>TRBV2|many|TRBJ2-1
CASSVLAGGSYNEQFF
>TRBV6-2/TRBV6-3|-|TRBJ1-2
CASSRQNYGHTF
>TRBV12-3/TRBV12-4|-|TRBJ2-3
CASRLRDTQYF
>TRBV28|many|TRBJ2-7
CASKTVGYEQYF
>TRBV5-4|-|TRBJ2-7
CASSARGQIYEQYF
>TRBV6-1|few|TRBJ2-1
CASSWGPGVPNNEQFF
>TRBV27|many|TRBJ1-5
CASSSIRQDQPQHF
>TRBV2|few|TRBJ2-2
CASSDKGLGTGELFF
>TRBV5-1|many|TRBJ1-5
CASSPGGLRGGHQPQHF
>TRBV13|-|TRBJ1-2
CASSLPNTGRTYGYTF
>TRBV4-1|-|TRBJ1-4
CASSLTGTGVEKLFF
>TRBV15|-|TRBJ2-2
CATSRSGTSRTGELFF
>TRBV30|many|TRBJ1-1
CAYNKGFFTEAFF